The 4 T cell receptor beta chains in this list originate from one sample, sequenced in a study of Ad26.COV2.S vaccination and SARS-CoV-2 variants. Treatment defined: some 19 received Ad26.COV2.S at low or high dose, single or two shots; 5 received placebo; per-sample allocation not given. Sample collection was performed on day 63 after the first vaccine or placebo injection. Clones were sequenced by immunoSEQ multiplex PCR, and TCRdb holds only the in-frame ones, with some missing. This sample carries some 640,000 clones, 80% to 90% of them seen once, and the ten largest clones take roughly 1.5%. Sequencing used peripheral blood, obtained in a trial of Ad26.COV2.S vaccine versus placebo. All receptors derive from a person aged 18-65 years who received the Ad26.COV2.S COVID-19 vaccine or a placebo.

This chain joins TRBV4-3 and TRBJ2-3, with D unresolved. The CDR3 spans 16 residues. Trimming stripped 2 bases from V and 3 bases from J, with 15 bases between. Germline loops: CDR1 LGHNA, CDR2 YSLEER. CDR3 residues: CASSQLLGIGTDTQYF. The DNA of the CDR3 is TGCGCCAGCAGCCAACTGCTGGGAATAGGGACAGATACGCAGTATTTT.

The V and J genes are TRBV7-2 and TRBJ1-2, with a possible D match to TRBD1 (6 bases). The CDR3 extends over 14 amino acids. The germline V gene encodes CDR1 SGHTA and CDR2 FQGNSA. Trimming cost V 5 bases and J 8 bases, with 18 bases left between them. The CDR3 loop is CASSPAGGLRGYTF. CDR3 nucleotide sequence: TGTGCCAGCAGCCCTGCGGGGGGGCTGAGGGGCTACACCTTC.

V and J are TRBV7-2 and TRBJ2-2, with 9 bases fitting TRBD2. In germline, CDR1 is SGHTA, CDR2 FQGNSA. This CDR3 region has 15 residues. V trimming: 7 bases; J trimming: 5 bases; junction bases outside the gene matches: 8. The CDR3 loop is CASKGGLARTGELFF. CDR3 DNA sequence: TGTGCCAGCAAAGGGGGACTAGCAAGAACCGGGGAGCTGTTTTTT. The variable domain in full, with the rest retrieved from reference TRBV7-2 and TRBJ2-2, is GAGVSQSPSNKVTEKGKDVELRCDPISGHTALYWYRQSLGQGLEFLIYFQGNSAPDKSGLPSDRFSAERTGGSVSTLTIQRTQQEDSAVYLCASKGGLARTGELFFGEGSRLTVL.

V is TRBV11-1 and J is TRBJ1-1; weak D call: TRBD1 (5 bases). The CDR3 has 16 amino acids. V lost 5 bases and J lost 2, with 18 bases in between. Germline CDR1 and CDR2: SGHAT and FQDESV (reference sequence). CDR3 DNA sequence: TGTGCCAGCAGCGTAGACCTTACAAGGGGAAACACTGAAGCTTTCTTT. It translates to CASSVDLTRGNTEAFF.